A single sample gave rise to the 10 T cell receptor beta chains below, sequenced in a study of blood T cell repertoires in COVID-19. The protocol was immunoSEQ multiplex PCR, while the TCRdb copy is restricted to in-frame clones and leaves out a portion. Among under 150,000 clones, 75% to 80% were seen once, and the ten largest hold around 2.9%. The sample was PBMCs or T cells enriched from blood (not recorded which). Every receptor here comes from a woman between 50 and 59 years old who had recovered from COVID-19.

This chain uses TRBV5-4 with TRBJ1-4; D remains unclear. Germline CDR1 and CDR2: SGHNT and YYREEE (reference sequence). The CDR3 consists of 16 residues. V shed 2 bases and J shed 0 bases, with 11 bases lying between them. This CDR3 reads CASSLGVGATNEKLFF. CDR3 bases: TGTGCCAGCAGCTTAGGAGTTGGAGCAACTAATGAAAAACTGTTTTTT.

V gene TRBV4-1 combines with J gene TRBJ1-1; the match to TRBD1 covers 8 bases. CDR3 size: 15 residues. The junction had 9 bases not matched to a gene; V was cut back by 7 bases and J by 2 bases. Germline V CDR1 and CDR2: MGHRA, YSYEKL. CDR3 residues: CASTNPRGRNTEAFF. The DNA for the CDR3 is TGCGCCAGCACCAACCCCAGGGGGCGAAACACTGAAGCTTTCTTT.

This chain joins TRBV7-2 and TRBJ1-2; possibly TRBD1 for D (6 bases). The ends were cut back, 1 base at V and 4 bases at J, with 13 bases in the middle. The CDR3 extends over 15 amino acids. Per the germline V gene, CDR1 is SGHTA and CDR2 is FQGNSA. The CDR3 loop is CASSLGQGSFYGYTF. CDR3 coding DNA: TGTGCCAGCAGCTTAGGCCAGGGGTCCTTCTATGGCTACACCTTC.

The chain recombines TRBV27 with TRBJ2-2, with 7 bases fitting TRBD1. The trim removed 8 bases at V and 1 base at J, leaving 10 bases unmatched. Per the germline V gene, CDR1 is MNHEY and CDR2 is SMNVEV (reference sequence). The CDR3 is 16 amino acids. The CDR3 region has the DNA TGTGCCAGCGGAACTAGACAGGGAAGGAACACCGGGGAGCTGTTTTTT. This translates into CASGTRQGRNTGELFF.

V usage is TRBV19 and J usage is TRBJ2-1, with 7 bases aligning to TRBD1. Germline-derived CDR1 and CDR2 are LNHDA and SQIVND (reference sequence). The J segment lost 2 bases and the V segment lost 1 base, leaving 8 bases of the junction unmatched. CDR3 length equals 17 residues. The CDR3 sequence is CASSIGGYRGPYNEQFF. The CDR3 DNA is TGTGCCAGTAGTATAGGGGGGTACAGGGGACCCTACAATGAGCAGTTCTTC.

The chain has TRBV3-1 (or the pseudogene TRBV3-2) and TRBJ1-2, with a possible D match to TRBD1 (6 bases). The V and J ends lost 0 bases and 7 bases respectively, with 24 bases between them. Germline lookup yields CDR1 LGHDT and CDR2 YNNKEL (reference sequence). The length of the CDR3 is 18 residues. CDR3: CASSQEGWGRGSSGGYTF. The CDR3 DNA follows: TGTGCCAGCAGCCAAGAAGGGTGGGGTAGGGGGTCTTCTGGTGGCTACACCTTC.

This chain links TRBV7-9 with TRBJ2-3, with D perhaps matching TRBD1 (5 bases). Between the trimmed V and J ends, which lost 2 bases and 0 bases, there was a span of 9 bases. Germline CDR1 reads SEHNR; CDR2 reads FQNEAQ (reference sequence). The CDR3 sequence is 15 residues long. CDR3 sequence: CASSLRGTSTDTQYF. CDR3 in DNA: TGTGCCAGCAGCTTAAGGGGAACGAGCACAGATACGCAGTATTTT.

This chain joins TRBV5-1 and TRBJ2-1; TRBD1 agrees at 9 bases. Germline CDR1 is SGHRS and CDR2 is YFSETQ. Trimming cost V 0 bases and J 4 bases; bases outside gene matches: 11. The CDR3 has 18 residues. The CDR3 sequence is CASSLAGTGTSTYNEQFF. CDR3 DNA: TGCGCCAGCAGCTTGGCCGGGACAGGGACTTCAACTTACAATGAGCAGTTCTTC.

This clone was observed a handful of times. The chain has TRBV10-2 and TRBJ2-3; 15 nucleotides match TRBD2. CDR3 size: 17 residues. With V trimmed by 7 bases and J by 5 bases, 10 bases remained unmatched. Germline V gives CDR1 WSHSY, CDR2 SAAADI. In DNA form, the CDR3 reads TGCGCCAGCAACGGACTAGCGGGGGGGAAAACGGTAGATACGCAGTATTTT. Translating it yields CASNGLAGGKTVDTQYF.

This clone rates as medium-sized. The chain employs TRBV7-9 and TRBJ2-3; the D is unclear. The germline gives CDR1 SEHNR, CDR2 FQNEAQ (reference sequence). The CDR3 sequence is 15 residues long. V was shortened by 5 bases and J by 0 bases, with 12 bases between the two germline ends. CDR3 nucleotides: TGTGCCAGCAGCCCGAGAGACTTTAGCACAGATACGCAGTATTTT. Amino acids: CASSPRDFSTDTQYF.